The text below deals with one T cell receptor beta chain. Its antigen remains unknown. Trimming took 7 bases from V and 4 from J, leaving 13 bases between them. The CDR3 covers 13 residues. From germline, CDR1 is LNHDA and CDR2 SQIVND (reference sequence). MiXCR was run by TCRdb on the 5' RACE reads, yielding one entry per CDR3 protein. This table has approximately 330,000 distinct CDR3 sequences, about an eighth appearing once. The record originates from a study of T cells after yellow fever vaccination. Study-level findings and limits: By day 5 rather than day 15, the secondary response had peaked, though it was weaker. A minor fraction of clonotypes spanned both CD4 and CD8 compartments.

Specimen: CD4+ T cells sorted from PBMCs, collected 15 days after the yellow fever booster vaccination. The V gene is TRBV19, the J gene TRBJ1-2, with D possibly matching TRBD1 (5 bases). The clonotype comes from a man aged 18-30 years who received the YFV17D yellow fever vaccine. The CDR3 region has the DNA TGTGCCAGTACCCAGGGAAGGGGCTATGGCTACACCTTC. This encodes CASTQGRGYGYTF. Looking up the rest from reference TRBV19 and TRBJ1-2 gives the full variable domain: DGGITQSPKYLFRKEGQNVTLSCEQNLNHDAMYWYRQDPGQGLRLIYYSQIVNDFQKGDIAEGYSVSREKKESFPLTVTSAQKNPTAFYLCASTQGRGYGYTFGSGTRLTVV.